The next 10 T cell receptor beta chains were all read from a single sample in a study of graft-versus-host responses after intestinal transplantation. The antigens these receptors bind are not known. Assay: immunoSEQ multiplex PCR; the TCRdb copy retains only in-frame clones and omits some. Of just under 85,000 clones in the sample, 91% are singletons; the top ten hold 7.6%. The specimen comprised unstimulated CD8+ T cells sorted from spleen or lymph node cells, sampled before transplant. Receptor source: a human donor who was the organ donor for an intestinal transplant.

The sample holds one count of this clone. The gene calls are TRBV7-6 and TRBJ1-1, with 9 bases that match TRBD1. J was trimmed by 3 bases and V by 5 bases; bases with no gene match: 10. This CDR3 region has 16 residues. CDR1 SGHVS and CDR2 FNYEAQ come from the germline V gene. The CDR3 region is CASSPEPDRGYTEAFF. The CDR3 DNA follows: TGTGCCAGCAGCCCGGAACCAGACAGGGGGTACACTGAAGCTTTCTTT.

This chain joins TRBV13 and TRBJ1-1, with D possibly TRBD1 on 6 matching bases. Germline V gene lookup returns CDR1 PRHDT and CDR2 FYEKMQ (reference sequence). Trimming took off 7 bases at V and 7 bases at J, with 25 bases between the two ends. The CDR3 runs to 16 residues. The CDR3 loop is CASTPVRGGVWDEAFF. The CDR3 nucleotides read TGTGCCAGCACCCCCGTCCGAGGGGGGGTATGGGATGAAGCTTTCTTT.

This clone was observed a single time. The chain uses TRBV5-1 and TRBJ2-1; TRBD1 agrees at 8 bases. Per the germline V gene, CDR1 is SGHRS and CDR2 is YFSETQ. CDR3 length: 18 amino acids. The J segment lost 3 bases and the V segment lost 3 bases, leaving 14 bases of the junction unmatched. The chain's CDR3 is CASSSEAPSGQDYNEQFF. The DNA for the CDR3 is TGCGCCAGCAGCTCCGAAGCCCCATCGGGACAGGACTACAATGAGCAGTTCTTC.

The chain employs TRBV13 and TRBJ2-7; 10 positions agree with TRBD1. The CDR3 contains 16 residues. From germline, CDR1 is PRHDT and CDR2 FYEKMQ (reference sequence). J lost 5 bases, V lost 3 bases, and 10 bases had no gene match. CDR3 in DNA: TGTGCCAGCAGCTTGAGGGTGGGACAGGGGTCCCACGAGCAGTACTTC. This gives the protein CASSLRVGQGSHEQYF.

DNA for the CDR3: TGTGCCAGTAGTAGCCCAGGGTCCGGCAATCAGCCCCAGCATTTT. It specifies CASSSPGSGNQPQHF. This sequence joins TRBV19 and TRBJ1-5, with D tentatively TRBD1 (5 bases). This CDR3 is 15 amino acids long. V was trimmed by 4 bases and J by 2 bases, leaving 12 bases between them. Germline loops: CDR1 LNHDA, CDR2 SQIVND (reference sequence).

This chain joins TRBV19 and TRBJ1-2; 9 bases match TRBD1. J was trimmed by 5 bases and V by 10 bases; bases with no gene match: 8. CDR3 length: 13 residues. Germline V lookup: CDR1 LNHDA, CDR2 SQIVND (reference sequence). DNA for the CDR3: TGTGCCACCGAACAGGGGGCCAGGTATGGCTACACCTTC. Encoded protein: CATEQGARYGYTF. The variable domain in full, completed from reference TRBV19 and TRBJ1-2, reads DGGITQSPKYLFRKEGQNVTLSCEQNLNHDAMYWYRQDPGQGLRLIYYSQIVNDFQKGDIAEGYSVSREKKESFPLTVTSAQKNPTAFYLCATEQGARYGYTFGSGTRLTVV.

The chain is built from TRBV6-5 and TRBJ2-3; D is possibly TRBD1 (6 bases). Between the trimmed V and J ends, which lost 2 bases and 5 bases, there was a span of 8 bases. Germline-derived CDR1 and CDR2 are MNHEY and SVGAGI. This CDR3 comprises 13 residues. CDR3 coding DNA: TGTGCCAGCAGTTACAGGGGGAAAGATACGCAGTATTTT. Its translation: CASSYRGKDTQYF.

V and J are TRBV19 and TRBJ2-7; TRBD1 matches 8 bases. There are 14 residues in the CDR3. The V and J ends lost 6 bases and 2 bases, in that order; junction bases with no gene match: 6. Germline V lookup: CDR1 LNHDA, CDR2 SQIVND (reference sequence). DNA for the CDR3: TGTGCCAGTAGCGCTTCAGGGGGCGCCTACGAGCAGTACTTC. It codes for CASSASGGAYEQYF. The full variable domain, in which reference TRBV19 and TRBJ2-7 provide the parts outside the CDR3, is DGGITQSPKYLFRKEGQNVTLSCEQNLNHDAMYWYRQDPGQGLRLIYYSQIVNDFQKGDIAEGYSVSREKKESFPLTVTSAQKNPTAFYLCASSASGGAYEQYFGPGTRLTVT.

This chain joins TRBV29-1 and TRBJ1-4, with D tentatively TRBD1 (6 bases). The CDR3 spans 14 residues. The ends were cut back, 7 bases at V and 2 bases at J, with 14 bases in the middle. CDR1 and CDR2 (germline): SQVTM, ANQGSEA. CDR3 loop: CSAKGGTTNEKLFF. In DNA, the CDR3 is TGCAGCGCCAAAGGGGGTACGACTAATGAAAAACTGTTTTTT.

The chain recombines TRBV5-5 with TRBJ2-4, with D possibly being TRBD1 (6 bases). The V gene lost 3 bases and the J gene lost 0 bases, with 7 bases spanning the gap. This CDR3 is 14 amino acids long. Germline-derived CDR1 and CDR2 are SGHKS and YYEKEE (reference sequence). The CDR3 is CASSWGLAKNIQYF. Written as DNA, the CDR3 is TGTGCCAGCAGCTGGGGGCTAGCCAAAAACATTCAGTACTTC.